The 7 T cell receptor beta chains below come from one sample, sequenced in a study of identical twins. TCRdb independently ran MiXCR on the 5' RACE reads; one entry per CDR3 protein. This table has 250,000 or so distinct CDR3 sequences, 7.5% appearing once. This sample also belongs to another study, concerning yellow fever vaccine responses in identical twins.

Source material: CD8+ T cells sorted from blood. All receptors come from a woman aged 18-29 years in good health.

There are a few counts of this clonotype. This rearrangement joins TRBV12-3 or TRBV12-4 to TRBJ2-3; no clear D. V was shortened by 10 bases and J by 1 base, with 12 bases between the two germline ends. The CDR3 sequence is 13 residues long. This chain's CDR3 is CAILRRRTDTQYF. CDR3 nucleotides: TGTGCCATACTCAGACGACGCACAGATACGCAGTATTTT.

This clonotype was observed at least ten times. The chain uses TRBV7-9 and TRBJ2-3; 8 positions match TRBD2. V shed 5 bases and J 1 base; nucleotides not matched to a gene: 2. Germline loops: CDR1 SEHNR, CDR2 FQNEAQ (reference sequence). The CDR3 spans 14 residues. CDR3 loop: CASSPGGGTDTQYF. The CDR3 coding sequence is TGTGCCAGCAGCCCCGGGGGGGGCACAGATACGCAGTATTTT.

There are many counts of this clonotype. The J gene is TRBJ2-1, the V gene TRBV24-1; tentatively, D is TRBD2 (5 bases). Looked up from germline, CDR1 is KGHDR and CDR2 is SFDVKD. The V gene lost 4 bases and the J gene lost 3 bases, with 15 bases spanning the gap. The CDR3 covers 16 residues. CDR3: CATSDATGLSYNEQFF. CDR3 sequence (DNA): TGTGCCACCAGTGACGCCACCGGACTCAGCTACAATGAGCAGTTCTTC.

This clonotype occurred a few times. The rearrangement joins TRBV28 to TRBJ1-2; D is uncertain. V lost 2 bases to trimming and J lost 4 bases, with 17 bases between them. Germline CDR1 is MDHEN and CDR2 is SYDVKM. The CDR3 runs to 16 residues. The CDR3 region has the DNA TGTGCCAGCAGTTTAACCGACATCCAGCCCATCTATGGCTACACCTTC. It translates to CASSLTDIQPIYGYTF.

The chain links TRBV9 to TRBJ1-2; D is ambiguous. The CDR3 has 12 amino acids. Trimming removed 3 bases from V and 8 bases from J, with 11 bases in between. Germline lookup yields CDR1 SGDLS and CDR2 YYNGEE. For the CDR3, the DNA is TGTGCCAGCAGCGAAAGGGATGGGGGCTACACCTTC. Translated: CASSERDGGYTF.

This clonotype was counted between two and nine times. The chain recombines TRBV2 with TRBJ2-2, with D possibly TRBD2 on 6 matching bases. Germline V gives CDR1 SNHLY, CDR2 FYNNEI. V gave up 6 bases and J gave up 2 bases, with 13 bases separating them. The CDR3 is made up of 15 amino acids. As DNA, the CDR3 is TGTGCCAGCAGCCGGGCGGGAACCAACACCGGGGAGCTGTTTTTT. Translated: CASSRAGTNTGELFF.

The chain has TRBV7-9 and TRBJ2-5; 11 nucleotides agree with TRBD1. Germline values: CDR1 SEHNR, CDR2 FQNEAQ (reference sequence). The CDR3 is 15 amino acids. With V trimmed by 5 bases and J by 5 bases, 7 bases remained unmatched. The CDR3 loop is CASSHRDRGDETQYF. The CDR3 DNA sequence: TGTGCCAGCAGCCACAGGGACAGGGGGGATGAGACCCAGTACTTC. The full variable domain, with the rest looked up from reference TRBV7-9 and TRBJ2-5, is DTGVSQNPRHKITKRGQNVTFRCDPISEHNRLYWYRQTLGQGPEFLTYFQNEAQLEKSRLLSDRFSAERPKGSFSTLEIQRTEQGDSAMYLCASSHRDRGDETQYFGPGTRLLVL.